This T cell receptor (beta chain) was recorded in a study of blood T cell repertoires in COVID-19. Study at large: Material from acute and convalescent COVID-19 was sourced from the United States, Italy and Spain.

Original analysis: From reference gene primer amplification, estimates of nucleated cell counts were derived. The table came from immunoSEQ multiplex PCR; TCRdb's copy has only in-frame clones and leaves some out. From that table come the V and J calls and clone size; the DNA was used to work out D and trimming. The sample has some 200,000 clones, approximately 90% seen once. The CDR3 totals 14 residues. The germline gives CDR1 WNHNN, CDR2 SYGVQD (reference sequence). Trimming took off 0 bases at V and 4 bases at J, with 7 bases between the two ends. This TCR derives from a woman aged 35 to 49 with acute or convalescent COVID-19. The chain has TRBV10-1 and TRBJ2-1; a possible D gene is TRBD2 (5 bases). The specimen was peripheral blood. The CDR3, as DNA: TGCGCCAGCAGTGAGTCGAGAGGGTACAATGAGCAGTTCTTC. Translated: CASSESRGYNEQFF.